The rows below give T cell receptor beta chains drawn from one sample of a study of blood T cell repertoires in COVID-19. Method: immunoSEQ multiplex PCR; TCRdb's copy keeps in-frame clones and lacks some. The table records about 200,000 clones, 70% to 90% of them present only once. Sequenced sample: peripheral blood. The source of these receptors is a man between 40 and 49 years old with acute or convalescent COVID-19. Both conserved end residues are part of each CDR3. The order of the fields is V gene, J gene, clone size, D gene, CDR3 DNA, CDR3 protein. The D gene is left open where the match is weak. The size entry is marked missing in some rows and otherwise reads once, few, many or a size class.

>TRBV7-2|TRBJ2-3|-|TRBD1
TGTGCCAGCAGCCGTTGGGGACAGGGGGTTGGAGATACGCAGTATTTT
CASSRWGQGVGDTQYF
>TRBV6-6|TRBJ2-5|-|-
TGTGCCAGCACCCCTCTCGAAGGGGTAGAGACCCAGTACTTC
CASTPLEGVETQYF
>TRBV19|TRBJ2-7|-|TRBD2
TGTGCCAGTAGTATAGCGGGGCTAGCGGCTCCCTACGAGCAGTACTTC
CASSIAGLAAPYEQYF
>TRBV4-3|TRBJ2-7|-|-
TGCGCCAGCAGCCAAGATCTGTCCGGGACCTACGAGCAGTACTTC
CASSQDLSGTYEQYF
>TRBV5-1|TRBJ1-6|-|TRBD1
TGCGCCAGCAGCCCCGGGACAGGAAAAAGCTCCTATAATTCACCCCTCCACTTT
CASSPGTGKSSYNSPLHF
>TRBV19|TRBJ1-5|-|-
TGTGCCAGTAGTGCCCCCTGGGAGGGTCAGCCCCAGCATTTT
CASSAPWEGQPQHF
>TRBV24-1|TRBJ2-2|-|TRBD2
TGTGCCACCAGGGCTAGCGGGAGGGCCGCCGACACCGGGGAGCTGTTTTTT
CATRASGRAADTGELFF
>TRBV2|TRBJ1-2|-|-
TGTGCCAGCAGGCGCGGGACGGACTATGGCTACACCTTC
CASRRGTDYGYTF
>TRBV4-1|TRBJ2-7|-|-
TGCGCCAGCAGCCCCGGAGGGGACCACGAGCAGTACTTC
CASSPGGDHEQYF
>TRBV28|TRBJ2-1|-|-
TGTGCCAGCATGAGGCCAGGGGTCGATGAGCAGTTCTTC
CASMRPGVDEQFF
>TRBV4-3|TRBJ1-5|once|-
TGCGCCAGCAGCCCCTCCGCCGGGAATCAGCCCCAGCATTTT
CASSPSAGNQPQHF
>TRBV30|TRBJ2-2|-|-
TGTGCCTGGACATTCTCAGGCGGGGAGCTGTTTTTT
CAWTFSGGELFF
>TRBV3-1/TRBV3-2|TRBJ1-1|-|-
TGTGCCAGCAGCCAAGGACAGGCCTCTGAAGCTTTCTTT
CASSQGQASEAFF
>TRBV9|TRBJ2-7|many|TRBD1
TGTGCCAGCAGCACCAACAGGGGTGGCGAGCAGTACTTC
CASSTNRGGEQYF
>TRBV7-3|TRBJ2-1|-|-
TGTGCCAGCAGCCTAAAATCCCTATCCCTTACTAGGAATGAGCAGTTCTTC
CASSLKSLSLTRNEQFF
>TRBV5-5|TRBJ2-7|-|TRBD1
TGTGCCAGCAGCTTGGGACAGGGAGACTACGAGCAGTACTTC
CASSLGQGDYEQYF
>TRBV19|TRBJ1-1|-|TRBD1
TGTGCCAGTCATAAGCCGGGACAGGGACATAGGACTGAAGCTTTCTTT
CASHKPGQGHRTEAFF
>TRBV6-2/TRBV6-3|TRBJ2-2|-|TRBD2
TGTGCCAGCAGTTCGACTAGCTTTAGCGGGGAGCTGTTTTTT
CASSSTSFSGELFF
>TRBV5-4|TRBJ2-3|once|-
TGTGCCAGCAGCTTGGTACAGGAACACACAGATACGCAGTATTTT
CASSLVQEHTDTQYF
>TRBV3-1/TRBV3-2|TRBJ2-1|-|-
TGTGCCAGCAGCCCGCGACTATCCCTCTACAATGAGCAGTTCTTC
CASSPRLSLYNEQFF